A selection of T cell receptor beta chains follows, all from one sample in a study of cytomegalovirus exposure and HLA in healthy donors. The method was immunoSEQ multiplex PCR; TCRdb's version includes in-frame clones alone and lacks a portion of them. The table has about 170,000 clones, under 90% seen once; the top ten hold around 7%. Sequenced material: PBMCs. These receptors all come from a man younger than 40 in good health and CMV-seropositive. CDR3s include the opening cysteine and the closing phenylalanine or tryptophan. D genes are given only for firm matches. The size of a clone is reported for some rows only, either as once, few or many, or as a class for expanded clones.

d_call,j_call,clone_size,v_call,cdr3_nt,cdr3_aa
NA,TRBJ1-2,NA,TRBV14,TGTGCCAGCAGCCAAGTTGTTGCGGGCGGCTACACCTTC,CASSQVVAGGYTF
TRBD2,TRBJ2-1,NA,TRBV5-5,TGTGCCAGCAGCTTGGCTTCTAGCGGGGGCGGGGAGCAGTTCTTC,CASSLASSGGGEQFF
NA,TRBJ2-3,NA,TRBV28,TGTGCCAGCAGTTCCGGAGGACCAGATACGCAGTATTTT,CASSSGGPDTQYF
TRBD2,TRBJ2-5,NA,TRBV5-1,TGCGCCAGCAGCCAACTAGCGGGAGAGACCCAGTACTTC,CASSQLAGETQYF
TRBD2,TRBJ2-7,many,TRBV5-6,TGTGCCAGCAGCTTCCTCGCGGGAGGCTCAGAGCAGTACTTC,CASSFLAGGSEQYF
NA,TRBJ1-1,NA,TRBV5-6,TGTGCCAGCAGCTTGCCCCGGGGGGGCACTGAAGCTTTCTTT,CASSLPRGGTEAFF
TRBD2,TRBJ2-5,NA,TRBV19,TGTGCCAGTAGTATGGGACTAGCGGGGCCACAAGAGACCCAGTACTTC,CASSMGLAGPQETQYF
NA,TRBJ2-7,once,TRBV5-1,TGCGCCAGCAGCTTGGTGGGGGCGGTCAATTACGAGCAGTACTTC,CASSLVGAVNYEQYF
NA,TRBJ2-7,NA,TRBV6-5,TGTGCCAGCAGGAAAGGCGGTGCCTACGAGCAGTACTTC,CASRKGGAYEQYF
TRBD2,TRBJ2-1,NA,TRBV28,TGTGCCAGCAGTTTCGGAGCGGGAGGTTTGAATGAGCAGTTCTTC,CASSFGAGGLNEQFF
NA,TRBJ2-2,NA,TRBV10-2,TGCGCCAGCAGTGAGGGGGACTTACTCGCGAACACCGGGGAGCTGTTTTTT,CASSEGDLLANTGELFF
TRBD2,TRBJ2-1,NA,TRBV25-1,TGTGCCAGCAGTGAGCTGACTAGCGGGAGGGTCAATGAGCAGTTCTTC,CASSELTSGRVNEQFF
TRBD1,TRBJ2-1,NA,TRBV9,TGTGCCAGCAGCATCCAGGGGGCCCCAAGCTCCTACAATGAGCAGTTCTTC,CASSIQGAPSSYNEQFF
NA,TRBJ2-7,NA,TRBV12-5,TGTGCTAGTGGTTCGACGGTATACCCTGAGGGCGGGGCAAAAAACGAGCAGTACTTC,CASGSTVYPEGGAKNEQYF
TRBD1,TRBJ1-2,NA,TRBV19,TGTGCCAGCCAGGATGGGGACAGGGGAAACTATGGCTACACCTTC,CASQDGDRGNYGYTF
TRBD2,TRBJ2-5,NA,TRBV5-1,TGCGCCAGCAGCCTTCCGGGACTAACGCTCCAAGAGACCCAGTACTTC,CASSLPGLTLQETQYF
TRBD1,TRBJ2-5,NA,TRBV10-2,TGCGCCAGCAGGGGGACAGGGGGTCAAGAGACCCAGTACTTC,CASRGTGGQETQYF
NA,TRBJ2-1,NA,TRBV7-2,TGTGCCAGCACCCCGGAACCCGCGCGGAATGAGCAGTTCTTC,CASTPEPARNEQFF
TRBD2,TRBJ2-3,NA,TRBV6-1,TGTGCCAGCAGTGAATGGGGGACTAGCGGGAGCACAGATACGCAGTATTTT,CASSEWGTSGSTDTQYF
TRBD1,TRBJ1-1,medium-sized,TRBV6-1,TGTGCCAGCAGGGACAGGGAAAACACTGAAGCTTTCTTT,CASRDRENTEAFF
NA,TRBJ1-2,NA,TRBV4-1,TGCGCCAGCAGTAATAGAAACTATGGCTACACCTTC,CASSNRNYGYTF
NA,TRBJ1-1,NA,TRBV27,TGTGCCAGCACACAGACAGCTAGGGGGTCCACTGAAGCTTTCTTT,CASTQTARGSTEAFF
TRBD1,TRBJ1-6,NA,TRBV10-2,TGCGCCAGCAGCGCGGCGACAGGGGGCTCCTATAATTCACCCCTCCACTTT,CASSAATGGSYNSPLHF
NA,TRBJ1-5,NA,TRBV28,TGTGCCAGCGGGTCGGTACCTAGGCCCCAGCATTTT,CASGSVPRPQHF
TRBD1,TRBJ1-5,NA,TRBV19,TGTGCCAGTAGTCCGACAGGGGGGTCGAATCAGCCCCAGCATTTT,CASSPTGGSNQPQHF
TRBD2,TRBJ2-1,NA,TRBV28,TGTGCCAGCAGTTTAACTAGCGGGTATTACAATGAGCAGTTCTTC,CASSLTSGYYNEQFF